The 21 T cell receptor beta chains below all came from one sample that was sequenced in a study of early stage breast cancer tumors. Assay used: immunoSEQ multiplex PCR; TCRdb lists only in-frame clones, some missing. The sample carries about 10,000 clones, 60% to 65% recorded once. Sample: breast tumor tissue. Every receptor here comes from a person between 55 and 70 years old with breast cancer.

The V call is TRBV6-1, the J call TRBJ2-1, with 14 bases matching TRBD2. V was clipped by 7 bases and J by 12 bases; unmatched bases: 11. The CDR3 sequence is 15 residues long. Looked up from germline, CDR1 is MNHNS and CDR2 is SASEGT. CDR3 residues: CASTEGTSGSSRQFF. DNA for the CDR3: TGTGCCAGCACCGAAGGGACTAGCGGGAGTAGTCGGCAGTTCTTC.

J is TRBJ1-1 and V is TRBV19; unclear D gene. The CDR3 has 12 amino acids. Germline values: CDR1 LNHDA, CDR2 SQIVND (reference sequence). V was shortened by 6 bases and J by 3 bases, with 8 bases between the two germline ends. The chain's CDR3 is CASRLGYTEAFF. For the CDR3, the DNA is TGTGCCAGTAGACTCGGGTACACTGAAGCTTTCTTT.

The V call is TRBV5-1, the J call TRBJ2-2, with 11 positions matching TRBD2. The germline V gene has CDR1 SGHRS and CDR2 YFSETQ. J gave up 7 bases and V 10 bases, and 0 bases lay outside the gene matches. This CDR3 has 11 residues. CDR3 bases: TGCGCCCTAGCGGGGGGCGGGGAGCTGTTTTTT. Translated: CALAGGGELFF.

CDR3 loop: CASSETSASSYEQYF. CDR3 DNA: TGTGCCAGCAGTGAAACTAGCGCTAGCTCCTACGAGCAGTACTTC. The V gene is TRBV6-1, the J gene TRBJ2-7, with TRBD2 identical over 7 bases. Trimming took 2 bases from V and 0 from J; bases not matched to a gene: 4. The CDR3 covers 15 residues. The germline CDR1 and CDR2 sequences are MNHNS and SASEGT.

The V and J genes are TRBV6-5 and TRBJ2-7; maybe TRBD2 (6 bases). Trimming stripped 10 bases from V and 7 bases from J, with 14 bases between. From germline, CDR1 is MNHEY and CDR2 SVGAGI. The CDR3 sequence is 11 residues long. The CDR3 DNA reads as TGTGCCACGGACTACTGGTTTGAGCAGTACTTC. Encoded protein: CATDYWFEQYF.

The gene calls are TRBV28 and TRBJ2-1; TRBD2 matches 8 bases. Germline-derived CDR1 and CDR2 are MDHEN and SYDVKM. V lost 1 base, J lost 7 bases, and 6 bases stayed unmatched. CDR3 length: 15 amino acids. The CDR3 DNA reads TGTGCCAGCAGTTTATCGGGAGGGGTTAGGAATGAGCAGTTCTTC. The encoded protein is CASSLSGGVRNEQFF.

Turning to this clone: Other DNA sequences in this specimen translate into the identical CDR3. This sequence joins TRBV13 and TRBJ1-5; D not resolved. Trimming stripped 0 bases from V and 2 bases from J, with 5 bases between. CDR1 is PRHDT and CDR2 is FYEKMQ in the germline V gene (reference sequence). The CDR3 is 14 amino acids. For the CDR3, the DNA is TGTGCCAGCAGCTTAGGGGGAGGCAATCAGCCCCAGCATTTT. Protein sequence: CASSLGGGNQPQHF. Full variable domain (rest looked up from reference TRBV13 and TRBJ1-5): AAGVIQSPRHLIKEKRETATLKCYPIPRHDTVYWYQQGPGQDPQFLISFYEKMQSDKGSIPDRFSAQQFSDYHSELNMSSLELGDSALYFCASSLGGGNQPQHFGDGTRLSIL.

The chain combines TRBV28 with TRBJ1-2, with 8 bases that match TRBD1. After removal of 3 bases from V and 8 bases from J, the junction contained 11 bases not matched to a gene. Germline loops: CDR1 MDHEN, CDR2 SYDVKM. This CDR3 has 15 amino acids. The CDR3 DNA reads TGTGCCAGCAGTTTCCCTCCAGGACAGGGCAAAGGCTACACCTTC. Protein product: CASSFPPGQGKGYTF.

This chain links TRBV2 with TRBJ1-2, with TRBD1 identical over 9 bases. CDR1 is SNHLY and CDR2 is FYNNEI in the germline V gene. The CDR3 runs 14 residues. V gave up 6 bases and J gave up 6 bases; unmatched junction bases: 8. The CDR3 here is CASRSAGTGNGYTF. CDR3 coding DNA: TGTGCCAGCAGGTCAGCCGGGACAGGGAATGGCTACACCTTC.

The V and J genes are TRBV4-2 and TRBJ2-5; D not certain. Germline values: CDR1 LGHNA, CDR2 YNFKEQ. This CDR3 region has 13 residues. The germline V and J ends were trimmed by 0 bases and 5 bases, with 7 bases remaining between them. CDR3 nucleotide sequence: TGTGCCAGCAGCCAAGATTACGGGGAGACCCAGTACTTC. Protein: CASSQDYGETQYF.

The chain links TRBV28 to TRBJ1-4; no reliable D call. CDR3 length: 12 residues. V lost 6 bases, J lost 7 bases, and 9 bases lay in between. Germline CDR1 is MDHEN and CDR2 is SYDVKM. DNA for the CDR3: TGTGCCAGCAGGCCGGGAGGTGAAAAACTGTTTTTT. Translating gives CASRPGGEKLFF.

A word on this clone: Other DNA sequences within the sample encode an identical CDR3. The gene calls are TRBV5-1 and TRBJ2-1; 11 positions match TRBD2. The germline gives CDR1 SGHRS, CDR2 YFSETQ. This CDR3 spans 18 amino acids. V shed 2 bases and J 0 bases; nucleotides not matched to a gene: 7. As DNA, the CDR3 is TGCGCCAGCAGCTTAGGGACTAGCGGTTTTAGCTCCTACAATGAGCAGTTCTTC. Its translation: CASSLGTSGFSSYNEQFF.

The CDR3 is CASSVASYQETQYF. The DNA for the CDR3 is TGTGCCAGCAGCGTAGCATCGTACCAAGAGACCCAGTACTTC. This sequence joins TRBV9 and TRBJ2-5; D not certain. This CDR3 has 14 amino acids. V was shortened by 0 bases and J by 0 bases, with 6 bases between the two germline ends. CDR1 and CDR2 from the germline V gene are SGDLS and YYNGEE.

The chain couples TRBV4-1 to TRBJ1-2, with D tentatively TRBD1 (5 bases). The ends were cut back, 5 bases at V and 5 bases at J, with 9 bases in the middle. In germline, CDR1 is MGHRA, CDR2 YSYEKL. The CDR3 spans 12 residues. The CDR3 here is CASSRGSYGYTF. As DNA, the CDR3 is TGCGCCAGCAGCAGGGGATCGTATGGCTACACCTTC.

The J gene is TRBJ2-3, the V gene TRBV6-1, with D unresolved. Germline CDR1 and CDR2: MNHNS and SASEGT. V lost 0 bases and J 1 base, leaving 5 bases between the germline ends. CDR3 length: 14 amino acids. The CDR3 here is CASSEAWGTDTQYF. The CDR3 nucleotides read TGTGCCAGCAGTGAAGCGTGGGGCACAGATACGCAGTATTTT.

CDR3 loop: CASSLDFYANQPQHF. The CDR3 bases are TGTGCCAGCAGCTTAGACTTCTACGCCAATCAGCCCCAGCATTTT. This rearrangement joins TRBV7-9 to TRBJ1-5; D is undetermined. V was trimmed by 1 base and J by 3 bases, leaving 10 bases between them. CDR1 is SEHNR, CDR2 FQNEAQ, per germline (reference sequence). The CDR3 consists of 15 residues.

The chain is built from TRBV6-1 and TRBJ2-5, with TRBD2 matching over 7 bases. The CDR3 length is 13 residues. V shed 11 bases and J 4 bases; nucleotides not matched to a gene: 10. Germline CDR1 reads MNHNS; CDR2 reads SASEGT. For the CDR3, the DNA is TGTGCCGGAGGGAGGGGTGAAGTAGAGACCCAGTACTTC. It is translated as CAGGRGEVETQYF.

The chain is built from TRBV28 and TRBJ2-5, with TRBD2 as a possible D gene (5 bases). The germline CDR1 and CDR2 sequences are MDHEN and SYDVKM. Trimming stripped 3 bases from V and 4 bases from J, with 12 bases between. The CDR3 totals 14 residues. The CDR3 reads CASSFGGVVETQYF. The CDR3 DNA reads as TGTGCCAGCAGTTTTGGAGGTGTGGTAGAGACCCAGTACTTC.

V gene TRBV6-6 combines with J gene TRBJ2-3, with no clear D. V was trimmed by 7 bases and J by 1 base, leaving 12 bases between them. From germline, CDR1 is MNHNY and CDR2 SVGAGI (reference sequence). The CDR3 totals 14 residues. The CDR3 coding sequence is TGTGCCAGCACTCTACTTCCAGGCACAGATACGCAGTATTTT. This gives the protein CASTLLPGTDTQYF.

J is TRBJ2-7 and V is TRBV6-1, with D perhaps TRBD2 (5 bases). Germline loops: CDR1 MNHNS, CDR2 SASEGT. The V end lost 5 bases, the J end lost 0 bases, and 11 bases lay between the germline ends. The CDR3 totals 14 residues. This chain's CDR3 is CASSPLAISYEQYF. In DNA form, the CDR3 reads TGTGCCAGCAGTCCCCTAGCAATCTCCTACGAGCAGTACTTC.

This chain connects TRBV2 to TRBJ2-7; D is uncertain. From germline, CDR1 is SNHLY and CDR2 FYNNEI. The CDR3 is 14 amino acids. V shed 6 bases and J shed 2 bases, with 14 bases lying between them. Here the CDR3 DNA reads TGTGCCAGCAGCAGGCCCGAGGCACCCTACGAGCAGTACTTC. Translating it yields CASSRPEAPYEQYF.